What follows describes a single TCR beta chain. The antigen remains undetermined. The data were obtained in a study of chemoradiotherapy in HPV16-positive cancers. Study as a whole: A couple of HPV16-positive patients' cells yielded candidate HPV-specific clones and common motifs. Study-wide points: Candidate HPV-specific clones and E7-related TCR motifs grew in tumor during treatment. HPV-specific T cells were functionally defined from only a couple of HPV16-positive patients.

Repeated repertoire sampling spanned the course of chemoradiotherapy. Looked up from germline, CDR1 is SGDLS and CDR2 is YYNGEE. This CDR3 has 17 residues. V lost 3 bases and J lost 0, with 16 bases in between. Assay: immunoSEQ multiplex PCR; the TCRdb copy retains only in-frame clones and omits some. The sample shows about 3,100 clones, 80% to 90% of them seen only once. The rearrangement uses TRBV9 and TRBJ1-5, with D perhaps matching TRBD1 (5 bases). The sequencing here drew on tumor tissue, taken from a patient who underwent chemoradiotherapy. The clonotype was recovered from a human donor with HPV-associated anogenital cancer. CDR3 DNA sequence: TGTGCCAGCAGCGCTAGCACCGGGGGGTCTAGCAATCAGCCCCAGCATTTT. Its protein product is CASSASTGGSSNQPQHF.